The 32 T cell receptor beta chains below all came from one sample that was sequenced in a study of T cells in Graves' hyperthyroidism and ophthalmopathy. Amplification of TCR beta CDR3 regions used RNA as the template. Researchers ran a first-round RT-PCR on the TCR CDR3 using the HTBI primer set. TCRdb processed the multiplex PCR reads anew with MiXCR; each CDR3 protein has one entry. The profile covers roughly 380,000 distinct CDR3 sequences, with around 15% appearing a single time and about 5% taken by the ten largest. Material: blood. The receptors here all came from a young woman with Graves' hyperthyroidism.

This clonotype was recorded at least ten times. The chain couples TRBV5-5 to TRBJ2-1; 13 nucleotides align to TRBD2. The CDR3 runs to 16 residues. Germline loops: CDR1 SGHKS, CDR2 YYEKEE (reference sequence). The V segment lost 6 bases and the J segment 5 bases; nucleotides outside the gene matches: 8. The chain's CDR3 is CASTPGLAGAHNEQFF. The CDR3 nucleotides are TGTGCCAGCACCCCCGGACTAGCGGGAGCACACAATGAGCAGTTCTTC.

This clonotype occurred many times. This chain joins TRBV20-1 and TRBJ2-5; TRBD2 agrees at 12 bases. The CDR3 sequence is 11 residues long. With V trimmed by 7 bases and J by 9 bases, 3 bases remained unmatched. The germline CDR1 and CDR2 sequences are DFQATT and SNEGSKA (reference sequence). CDR3 protein: CSVLAGGPQYF. Here the CDR3 DNA reads TGCAGTGTTCTAGCGGGAGGGCCCCAGTACTTC.

This clonotype was observed many times. The chain links TRBV27 to TRBJ2-7, with TRBD1 matching 7 bases. V was clipped by 6 bases and J by 5 bases; unmatched bases: 13. Germline V gene lookup returns CDR1 MNHEY and CDR2 SMNVEV (reference sequence). The CDR3 totals 15 residues. Here the CDR3 reads CASSPGGEFPHEQYF. The CDR3 DNA reads TGTGCCAGCAGCCCAGGGGGTGAATTCCCTCACGAGCAGTACTTC.

In this sample, this clonotype turned up many times. This chain uses TRBV6-6 with TRBJ2-2; a possible D gene is TRBD1 (6 bases). Trimming shortened V by 0 bases and J by 14 bases, and 16 bases separated the two germline ends. Germline assignment: CDR1 MNHNY and CDR2 SVGAGI (reference sequence). The CDR3 is 14 amino acids. DNA of the CDR3: TGTGCCAGCAGTTACTCGGGACACCCGGGGAAACTGTTTTTT. It encodes CASSYSGHPGKLFF.

In nucleotides, the CDR3 is TGTGCCAGCAGTGAATCGCCGGGTTCACCCCTCCACTTT. It codes for CASSESPGSPLHF. This chain links TRBV25-1 with TRBJ1-6; D ambiguous. The CDR3 extends over 13 amino acids. Germline V gene sequence: CDR1 MGHDK, CDR2 SYGVNS. The V end was cut by 1 base, the J end by 9 bases, with 7 bases between.

As DNA, the CDR3 is TGCAGTGCTAGCGGTGATAGCAATCAGCCCCAGCATTTT. Protein: CSASGDSNQPQHF. The gene calls are TRBV20-1 and TRBJ1-5, with unresolved D. The CDR3 is 13 residues long. The germline V gene has CDR1 DFQATT and CDR2 SNEGSKA (reference sequence). V was pared by 3 bases and J by 0 bases, with 6 bases between.

This clonotype is medium-sized by share. This chain connects TRBV12-3 or TRBV12-4 to TRBJ2-1, with D perhaps TRBD2 (6 bases). The CDR3 is 15 amino acids. Trimming stripped 6 bases from V and 2 bases from J, with 14 bases between. CDR3 loop: CASSPFGSPYNEQFF. CDR3 nucleotide sequence: TGTGCCAGCAGCCCTTTCGGGAGTCCCTACAATGAGCAGTTCTTC.

This clonotype was seen at least ten times. V usage is TRBV28 and J usage is TRBJ2-2, with D hard to call. The CDR3 runs 14 residues. V lost 2 bases, J lost 4 bases, and 8 bases lay in between. Germline V gene lookup returns CDR1 MDHEN and CDR2 SYDVKM. The CDR3 sequence is CASSLVQITGELFF. The DNA of the CDR3 is TGTGCCAGCAGTTTAGTACAGATCACCGGGGAGCTGTTTTTT.

This clonotype appeared many times. This chain links TRBV28 with TRBJ1-1; D might be TRBD1 (5 bases). This CDR3 is built from 17 residues. V gave up 3 bases and J gave up 1 base, with 18 bases separating them. The germline V gene encodes CDR1 MDHEN and CDR2 SYDVKM. CDR3 in amino acids: CASSFGARRGPNTEAFF. CDR3 coding DNA: TGTGCCAGCAGTTTCGGGGCTCGGAGGGGACCGAACACTGAAGCTTTCTTT.

This clonotype was seen more than once but under ten times. The V call is TRBV30, the J call TRBJ1-2; D remains ambiguous. Per the germline V gene, CDR1 is GTSNPN and CDR2 is SVGIG (reference sequence). The CDR3 totals 15 residues. The V gene lost 2 bases and the J gene lost 4 bases, with 17 bases spanning the gap. In DNA, the CDR3 is TGTGCCTGGAGTATACAAGGAGGAGCCTCCTATGGCTACACCTTC. As protein: CAWSIQGGASYGYTF.

This clonotype was observed at least ten times. The CDR3 sequence is CASSEGQWPFMNTEAFF. Here the CDR3 DNA reads TGTGCCAGCAGTGAGGGACAGTGGCCGTTCATGAACACTGAAGCTTTCTTT. The chain links TRBV25-1 to TRBJ1-1; 7 nucleotides agree with TRBD1. There are 17 residues in the CDR3. Germline values: CDR1 MGHDK, CDR2 SYGVNS. After removal of 3 bases from V and 0 bases from J, the junction contained 10 bases not matched to a gene.

This clonotype has a count of ten or more. The chain is built from TRBV7-9 and TRBJ2-1; 10 bases agree with TRBD2. CDR3 length: 14 amino acids. Trimming removed 9 bases from V and 1 base from J; junction bases left unmatched: 3. CDR1 is SEHNR, CDR2 FQNEAQ, per germline (reference sequence). For the CDR3, the DNA is TGTGCCAGTGAACTAGCGGGATCCTACAATGAGCAGTTCTTC. This translates into CASELAGSYNEQFF.

This chain links TRBV30 with TRBJ2-6, with D perhaps given as TRBD1 or TRBD2 (5 bases each). The CDR3 is made up of 13 amino acids. Germline CDR1 is GTSNPN and CDR2 is SVGIG (reference sequence). V was trimmed by 3 bases and J by 3 bases, leaving 6 bases between them. As DNA, the CDR3 is TGTGCCTGGAGGGGGGTTGGGGCCAACGTCCTGACTTTC. Encoded protein: CAWRGVGANVLTF.

This clonotype was detected a few times. One end of the junction varies from germline; a read error may be responsible. V is TRBV6-1 and J is TRBJ2-2, with 13 bases aligning to TRBD2. This CDR3 region has 17 residues. Per germline, CDR1 MNHNS and CDR2 SASEGT. CDR3 loop: CASRRTSGRGETGELVF. The CDR3 region has the DNA TGTGCCAGCAGACGGACTAGCGGGAGAGGGGAGACCGGGGAGCTGGTTTTT.

This clonotype was counted ten times or more. The genes are TRBV11-2 and TRBJ1-2, with a possible D match to TRBD1 (6 bases). V shed 5 bases and J shed 4 bases, with 11 bases lying between them. CDR1 and CDR2 from the germline V gene are SGHAT and FQNNGV. CDR3 length: 13 residues. CDR3 sequence reads: CASSPTGSYGYTF. The CDR3 nucleotides are TGTGCCAGCAGCCCCACAGGGAGCTATGGCTACACCTTC.

This clonotype was picked up many times. The J gene is TRBJ1-5, the V gene TRBV28; D is unresolved. The germline V and J ends were trimmed by 6 bases and 2 bases, with 11 bases remaining between them. This CDR3 region has 14 residues. Germline CDR1 is MDHEN and CDR2 is SYDVKM. The DNA for the CDR3 is TGTGCCAGCAGCTCCCTGTGGGGCAATCAGCCCCAGCATTTT. Protein sequence: CASSSLWGNQPQHF.

As regards this clonotype: One junction end does not reproduce the germline sequence, and a read error may be involved. The rearrangement joins TRBV15 to TRBJ2-2; D gene uncertain. The CDR3 sequence is 16 residues long. Germline V gene sequence: CDR1 LNHNV, CDR2 YYDKDF (reference sequence). In DNA, the CDR3 is TGTGCCACCAGCGCCAACGCCCCTTCCAACACCTGGGAGCTGTTTTTT. Translated, it gives CATSANAPSNTWELFF.

Many counts were recorded for this clonotype. The rearrangement joins TRBV7-2 to TRBJ2-3; 12 bases line up with TRBD2. After removal of 5 bases from V and 4 bases from J, the junction contained 10 bases not matched to a gene. The CDR3 loop spans 17 amino acids. Germline CDR1 SGHTA, CDR2 FQGNSA. Here the CDR3 DNA reads TGTGCCAGCAGCAGGAGAAGGACTAGCGGGATCTCAGATACGCAGTATTTT. As protein: CASSRRRTSGISDTQYF.

In this sample, this clonotype turned up a few times. V is TRBV9 and J is TRBJ2-1, with 11 bases matching TRBD2. From germline, CDR1 is SGDLS and CDR2 YYNGEE. The V and J ends lost 7 bases and 4 bases, in that order; junction bases with no gene match: 7. This CDR3 region has 15 residues. CDR3 sequence (DNA): TGTGCCAGCGGAATGACTAGCGGGACGTACAATGAGCAGTTCTTC. Protein: CASGMTSGTYNEQFF.

This sequence joins TRBV12-3 or TRBV12-4 and TRBJ2-2; no clear D. This CDR3 has 13 amino acids. Trimming removed 4 bases at V and 4 bases at J, with 7 bases between. CDR3 sequence: CASSSLFTGELFF. The CDR3 DNA follows: TGTGCCAGCAGTTCCCTCTTCACCGGGGAGCTGTTTTTT.

This clonotype showed up many times. The V gene is TRBV20-1, the J gene TRBJ2-1; tentatively, D is TRBD2 (5 bases). CDR1 DFQATT and CDR2 SNEGSKA come from the germline V gene (reference sequence). V shed 1 base and J shed 10 bases, with 14 bases lying between them. The CDR3 sequence is 13 residues long. The CDR3 loop is CSARGRSIAEQFF. The CDR3 nucleotides are TGCAGTGCTAGAGGGAGGTCAATAGCGGAGCAGTTCTTC.

This chain connects TRBV27 to TRBJ1-1; D is uncertain. The germline V and J ends were trimmed by 2 bases and 0 bases, with 7 bases remaining between them. Germline V gives CDR1 MNHEY, CDR2 SMNVEV (reference sequence). This CDR3 has 14 residues. This CDR3 is CASSLVVLNTEAFF. The CDR3 DNA sequence: TGTGCCAGCAGTTTAGTGGTCTTGAACACTGAAGCTTTCTTT.

This clonotype showed up many times. This chain links TRBV2 with TRBJ1-1; the D is unclear. V gave up 4 bases and J gave up 0 bases, with 9 bases separating them. The CDR3 contains 14 residues. From germline, CDR1 is SNHLY and CDR2 FYNNEI. The CDR3 reads CASSVTEMNTEAFF. DNA of the CDR3: TGTGCCAGCAGTGTCACAGAAATGAACACTGAAGCTTTCTTT.

This clonotype was counted at least ten times. CDR3 DNA: TGTGCCAGCAGCCAAGATCTCGGGGGGAACACTGAAGCTTTCTTT. Residues: CASSQDLGGNTEAFF. This chain connects TRBV3-1 to TRBJ1-1, with D possibly being TRBD1 (5 bases). CDR3 length equals 15 residues. Deletions cut 0 bases from V and 1 base from J, with 9 bases between. CDR1 LGHDT and CDR2 YNNKEL come from the germline V gene (reference sequence).

This clonotype has just a few counts. One end of the junction varies from germline; a read error may be responsible. V is TRBV7-7 and J is TRBJ2-5; 9 bases are shared with TRBD2. In germline, CDR1 is SSHAT, CDR2 FNYEAQ (reference sequence). The CDR3 loop spans 17 amino acids. CDR3 region: CASSFRVSGRNAETQYF. The CDR3, as DNA: TGTGCTAGCAGCTTTCGAGTTAGCGGGAGAAATGCGGAGACCCAGTACTTC.

The table lists this clonotype with a few counts. This chain links TRBV7-8 with TRBJ1-1; TRBD1 might be the D (5 bases). V lost 2 bases and J 9 bases, leaving 16 bases between the germline ends. Germline lookup yields CDR1 SGHVS and CDR2 FQNEAQ. The CDR3 is 14 residues long. CDR3 nucleotides: TGTGCCAGCAGCTTATTGGGGGTGAATTCGCAAGCTTTCTTT. This translates into CASSLLGVNSQAFF.

This chain joins TRBV10-3 and TRBJ2-1, with 10 nucleotides matching TRBD1. Per the germline V gene, CDR1 is ENHRY and CDR2 is SYGVKD. The CDR3 length is 15 residues. Unmatched junction bases numbered 13, after V lost 11 bases and J lost 6 bases. CDR3 region: CAVTPGQGMINEQFF. The CDR3 nucleotides are TGTGCCGTGACACCGGGACAGGGGATGATCAATGAGCAGTTCTTC.

This clonotype has more than one count but fewer than ten. V and J are TRBV3-1 and TRBJ2-2, with 8 bases aligning to TRBD2. CDR1 is LGHDT, CDR2 YNNKEL, per germline (reference sequence). J was trimmed by 4 bases and V by 1 base; bases with no gene match: 8. CDR3 size: 17 residues. The CDR3 spells CASSQVQAGVGTGELFF. For the CDR3, the DNA is TGTGCCAGCAGCCAAGTGCAAGCGGGAGTCGGCACCGGGGAGCTGTTTTTT.

This clonotype came up many times. The gene calls are TRBV3-1 and TRBJ2-3; D is unresolved. CDR3 length: 13 amino acids. Germline assignment: CDR1 LGHDT and CDR2 YNNKEL (reference sequence). The V end was cut by 3 bases, the J end by 2 bases, with 6 bases between. The CDR3 is CASSHSDTDTQYF. Written as DNA, the CDR3 is TGTGCCAGCAGCCACTCGGACACAGATACGCAGTATTTT.

A few counts support this clonotype. The chain recombines TRBV6-1 with TRBJ1-1, with 7 bases aligning to TRBD1. This CDR3 has 13 residues. V trimming: 0 bases; J trimming: 8 bases; junction bases outside the gene matches: 3. From germline, CDR1 is MNHNS and CDR2 SASEGT. The CDR3 coding sequence is TGTGCCAGCAGTGAAGCTGAGGACAGGGAAGCTTTCTTT. Residues: CASSEAEDREAFF.

This clonotype appeared many times. The rearrangement links TRBV28 to TRBJ1-1; D is undetermined. Germline V gene lookup returns CDR1 MDHEN and CDR2 SYDVKM. The CDR3 totals 13 residues. V lost 8 bases and J 0 bases, leaving 10 bases between the germline ends. CDR3 in DNA: TGTGCCAGCGCTACGAACATGAACACTGAAGCTTTCTTT. It yields the protein CASATNMNTEAFF. Full variable domain (rest looked up from reference TRBV28 and TRBJ1-1): DVKVTQSSRYLVKRTGEKVFLECVQDMDHENMFWYRQDPGLGLRLIYFSYDVKMKEKGDIPEGYSVSREKKERFSLILESASTNQTSMYLCASATNMNTEAFFGQGTRLTVV.

This clonotype was seen more than once but under ten times. The chain employs TRBV19 and TRBJ2-1; a weak D match, TRBD1 (6 bases). Trimming left V 3 bases short and J 5 bases short, with 11 bases between. Germline V gene lookup returns CDR1 LNHDA and CDR2 SQIVND (reference sequence). The CDR3 covers 14 residues. The CDR3 here is CASSIHGQHNEQFF. CDR3 DNA sequence: TGTGCCAGTAGTATCCATGGACAGCACAATGAGCAGTTCTTC.